This T cell receptor (beta chain) was retrieved from a study of blood T cell repertoires in COVID-19. Study summary: Italy, Spain and the United States were the sources of the convalescent and acute COVID-19 samples.

Germline V gene lookup returns CDR1 SNHLY and CDR2 FYNNEI. The V end was cut by 5 bases, the J end by 7 bases, with 15 bases between. The CDR3 totals 14 residues. Per the original data handling: Scientists estimated how many nucleated cells there were by amplifying reference gene primers. The protocol was immunoSEQ multiplex PCR, while the TCRdb copy is restricted to in-frame clones and leaves out a portion. That table supplies the V and J calls and clone size; D and trimming were determined from the DNA. The sample consists of a few hundred thousand clones, about 84% of them appearing once. V and J are TRBV2 and TRBJ2-1; D might be TRBD2 (6 bases). This receptor was taken from a man aged 25-40 years with acute COVID-19. The sequencing sample was made of PBMCs or T cells enriched from blood (not recorded which). Here the CDR3 reads CASSTKGSGNEQFF. The CDR3 bases are TGTGCCAGCAGTACGAAAGGAAGCGGGAATGAGCAGTTCTTC.